The 5 T cell receptor beta chains in this list originate from one sample, sequenced in a study of neurological immune-mediated disorders. TCRdb used MiXCR to reprocess the 5' RACE reads, holding one entry per CDR3 protein. The sample lists some 120,000 distinct CDR3 sequences, more than 2.5% occurring once. Sequencing used PBMCs. The origin of the receptors is a woman in her thirties with multiple sclerosis.

This clonotype was recorded many times. The chain links TRBV4-3 to TRBJ1-4; no firm D call. Germline-derived CDR1 and CDR2 are LGHNA and YSLEER. The CDR3 length is 14 residues. The V end lost 1 base, the J end lost 10 bases, and 13 bases lay between the germline ends. DNA of the CDR3: TGCGCCAGCAGCCAAGCAACAACAGATGGAAAACTGTTTTTT. Its translation is CASSQATTDGKLFF.

This clonotype showed up many times. V and J are TRBV10-3 and TRBJ2-3, with D maybe TRBD2 (5 bases). CDR1 and CDR2 (germline): ENHRY, SYGVKD. With 9 bases removed from V and 2 bases from J, the gap between germline ends came to 18 bases. CDR3 length equals 15 residues. The DNA for the CDR3 is TGTGCCATTGACCCCAGCGGAGCTGCCACAGATACGCAGTATTTT. This sequence encodes CAIDPSGAATDTQYF.

The sample holds many counts of this clonotype. The CDR3 is CASSPRRGSGSTDTQYF. The DNA of the CDR3 is TGTGCCAGCAGTCCTCGCAGAGGTAGCGGTAGCACAGATACGCAGTATTTT. This chain uses TRBV12-3 or TRBV12-4 with TRBJ2-3; D possibly corresponds to TRBD2 (6 bases). Trimming cost V 5 bases and J 0 bases, with 18 bases left between them. This CDR3 contains 17 residues.

This clonotype was picked up many times. The chain couples TRBV5-1 to TRBJ2-1; D is unresolved. Germline CDR1 SGHRS, CDR2 YFSETQ. There are 15 residues in the CDR3. The V and J ends lost 4 bases and 0 bases respectively, with 11 bases between them. Here the CDR3 DNA reads TGCGCCAGCAGCCCAAAATGGGACTCCTACAATGAGCAGTTCTTC. This gives the protein CASSPKWDSYNEQFF. Looking up the rest from reference TRBV5-1 and TRBJ2-1 gives the full variable domain: KAGVTQTPRYLIKTRGQQVTLSCSPISGHRSVSWYQQTPGQGLQFLFEYFSETQRNKGNFPGRFSGRQFSNSRSEMNVSTLELGDSALYLCASSPKWDSYNEQFFGPGTRLTVL.

This clonotype was detected ten times or more. The chain recombines TRBV5-1 with TRBJ1-1; the D gene is possibly TRBD1 (5 bases). The germline V and J ends were trimmed by 0 bases and 5 bases, with 11 bases remaining between them. From germline, CDR1 is SGHRS and CDR2 YFSETQ. The CDR3 is 14 residues long. The CDR3 reads CASSLDQGGTEAFF. DNA for the CDR3: TGCGCCAGCAGCTTGGATCAGGGAGGGACTGAAGCTTTCTTT.